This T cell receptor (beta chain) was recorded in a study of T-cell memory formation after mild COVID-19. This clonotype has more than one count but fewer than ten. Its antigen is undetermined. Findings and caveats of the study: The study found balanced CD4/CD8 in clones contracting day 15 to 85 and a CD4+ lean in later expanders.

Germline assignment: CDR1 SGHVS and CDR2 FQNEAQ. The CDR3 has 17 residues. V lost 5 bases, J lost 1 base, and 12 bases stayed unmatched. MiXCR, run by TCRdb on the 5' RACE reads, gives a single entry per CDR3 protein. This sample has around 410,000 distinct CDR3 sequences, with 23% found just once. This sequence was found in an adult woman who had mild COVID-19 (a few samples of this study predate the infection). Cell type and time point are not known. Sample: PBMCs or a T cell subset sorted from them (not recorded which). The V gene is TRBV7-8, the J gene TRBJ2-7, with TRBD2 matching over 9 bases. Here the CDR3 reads CASSLGSGGLASYEQYF. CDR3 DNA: TGTGCCAGCAGCCTCGGGTCTGGAGGACTAGCGTCCTACGAGCAGTACTTC.